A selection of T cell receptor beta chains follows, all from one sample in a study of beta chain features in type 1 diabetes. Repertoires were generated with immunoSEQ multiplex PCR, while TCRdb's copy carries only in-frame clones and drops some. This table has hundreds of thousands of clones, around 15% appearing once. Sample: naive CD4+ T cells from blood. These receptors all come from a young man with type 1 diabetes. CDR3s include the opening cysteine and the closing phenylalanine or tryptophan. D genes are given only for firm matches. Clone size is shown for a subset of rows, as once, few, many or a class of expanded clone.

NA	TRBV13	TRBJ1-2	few	TGTGCCAGCAGCTTAGAGTCGGCTGGCTACACCTTC	CASSLESAGYTF
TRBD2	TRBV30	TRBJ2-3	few	TGTGCCTGGAGTATGGTAACTAGCGGGAGTTGGGGCACAGATACGCAGTATTTT	CAWSMVTSGSWGTDTQYF
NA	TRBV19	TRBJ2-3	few	TGTGCCAGTACCAATATAGAGGGACCTGATGCCACAGATACGCAGTATTTT	CASTNIEGPDATDTQYF
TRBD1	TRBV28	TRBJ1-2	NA	TGTGCCAGCAGCCCGGGACAGGGCTATGGCTACACCTTC	CASSPGQGYGYTF
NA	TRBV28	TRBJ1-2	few	TGTGCCAGCAGTCTCGGAACCCATGGCTACACCTTC	CASSLGTHGYTF
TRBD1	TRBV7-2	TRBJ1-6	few	TGTGCCAGCAGGGGACAGGGATGGTTTAATTCACCCCTCCACTTT	CASRGQGWFNSPLHF
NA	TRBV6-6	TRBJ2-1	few	TGTGCCAGCAGCCCCCGGGAAGGGAGCAATGAGCAGTTCTTC	CASSPREGSNEQFF
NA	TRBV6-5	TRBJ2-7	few	TGTGCCAGCAGGGGGGCGATGACCTACGAGCAGTACTTC	CASRGAMTYEQYF
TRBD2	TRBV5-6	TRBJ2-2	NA	TGTGCCAGCAGTTCCGCTGAGCGGGAGGGAATAGAACAAGCCGGGGAGCTGTTTTTT	CASSSAEREGIEQAGELFF
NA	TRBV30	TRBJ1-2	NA	TGTGCCTGGAGTCAGGCTTCCTATGGCTACACCTTC	CAWSQASYGYTF
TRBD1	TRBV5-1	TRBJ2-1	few	TGCGCCAGCAGCTTAGACACAGGGGAGAATGAGCAGTTCTTC	CASSLDTGENEQFF
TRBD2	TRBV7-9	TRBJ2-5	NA	TGTGCCAGCACCGATCAAGGGGCGGGAGCTTATGAGACCCAGTACTTC	CASTDQGAGAYETQYF
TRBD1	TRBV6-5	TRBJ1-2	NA	TGTGCCAGCAGTTACTCAACAGGGGGTGTTGGCTATGGCTACACCTTC	CASSYSTGGVGYGYTF
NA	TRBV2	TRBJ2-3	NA	TGTGCCAGCAGTGGCTTGGGGGTCAAAGATACGCAGTATTTT	CASSGLGVKDTQYF
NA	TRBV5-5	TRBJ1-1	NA	TGTGCCAGCAGCTTGTTTACGAACACTGAAGCTTTCTTT	CASSLFTNTEAFF
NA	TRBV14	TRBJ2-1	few	TGTGCCAGCAGCGTCCAGGGCGGCAATGAGCAGTTCTTC	CASSVQGGNEQFF
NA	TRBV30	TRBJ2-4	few	TGTGCCTGGAGCCCCCCGTCAGGAAACATTCAGTACTTC	CAWSPPSGNIQYF
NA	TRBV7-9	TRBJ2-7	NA	TGTGCCAGCAGCCGACAGGACCTGGGCTACTACGAGCAGTACTTC	CASSRQDLGYYEQYF
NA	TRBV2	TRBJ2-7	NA	TGTGCCAGCAGTGAAACTTGGCTAGTTTACGAGCAGTACTTC	CASSETWLVYEQYF
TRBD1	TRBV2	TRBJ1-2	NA	TGTGCCAGCAGTCCTCTTGACAGGGGAGGTACTAACTATGGCTACACCTTC	CASSPLDRGGTNYGYTF
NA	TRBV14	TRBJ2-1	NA	TGTGCCAGCAGCCCCGACTCATTTTGGGGATACAATGAGCAGTTCTTC	CASSPDSFWGYNEQFF
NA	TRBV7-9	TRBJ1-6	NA	TGTGCCAGCAGCCTTCGAACGGACAATTCTCCCCTCCACTTT	CASSLRTDNSPLHF
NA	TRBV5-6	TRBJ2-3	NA	TGTGCCAGCAGCCGTCGCAGCACAGATACGCAGTATTTT	CASSRRSTDTQYF
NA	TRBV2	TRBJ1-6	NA	TGTGCCAGCAGTGAAGGGGCAGGCGGAAACCATTCACCCCTCCACTTT	CASSEGAGGNHSPLHF
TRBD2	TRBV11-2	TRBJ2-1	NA	TGTGCCAGCAGCCTTAATGGGGCTAGCGGGAGGGCCGGGTATGGCGAGCAGTTCTTC	CASSLNGASGRAGYGEQFF
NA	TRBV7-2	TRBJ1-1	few	TGTGCCAGCAGCTTAGACCTAAGCACTGAAGCTTTCTTT	CASSLDLSTEAFF